These 18 T cell receptor beta chains originate from one sample sequenced in a study of a mutant IDH1 vaccine in newly diagnosed glioma. What these receptors recognize is not known. Profiled with immunoSEQ multiplex PCR; TCRdb holds only in-frame clones, not every one. The sample carries 20,000 to 25,000 clones, more than 75% recorded once. The time point is: week 23, last vaccination. Mutant IDH1 20-mer peptide, at 300 ug, made up each vaccine dose, with topical imiquimod. Source: PBMCs, taken from a glioma patient whose treatment included an IDH1 peptide vaccine. The receptor source for this set is a man younger than 45 with glioma.

The gene calls are TRBV18 and TRBJ2-7; D is uncertain. From germline, CDR1 is KGHSH and CDR2 LQKENI. Trimming pared 2 bases from V and 6 bases from J, leaving 14 bases between. The CDR3 sequence is 14 residues long. The CDR3 DNA reads TGTGCCAGCTCACCAGGGCCCTCTGTGAGCGAGCAGTACTTC. This translates into CASSPGPSVSEQYF. Complete variable domain (other parts from reference TRBV18 and TRBJ2-7): NAGVMQNPRHLVRRRGQEARLRCSPMKGHSHVYWYRQLPEEGLKFMVYLQKENIIDESGMPKERFSAEFPKEGPSILRIQQVVRGDSAAYFCASSPGPSVSEQYFGPGTRLTVT.

The chain has TRBV6-5 and TRBJ1-3; the match to TRBD1 covers 9 bases. The CDR3 is made up of 16 amino acids. Germline values: CDR1 MNHEY, CDR2 SVGAGI. V lost 4 bases, J lost 3 bases, and 7 bases stayed unmatched. The CDR3 protein is CASSFSQGAGGNTIYF. The CDR3 DNA is TGTGCCAGCAGTTTCTCACAGGGGGCGGGTGGAAACACCATATATTTT.

The chain carries TRBV27 and TRBJ2-7; D gene ambiguous. The CDR3 extends over 15 amino acids. Germline V gives CDR1 MNHEY, CDR2 SMNVEV (reference sequence). V gave up 3 bases and J gave up 0 bases, with 12 bases separating them. Written as DNA, the CDR3 is TGTGCCAGCAGTTTTGTGGGGTTTAGCTCCTACGAGCAGTACTTC. Translation gives CASSFVGFSSYEQYF.

The chain couples TRBV25-1 to TRBJ2-1; D gene unclear. CDR1 is MGHDK, CDR2 SYGVNS, per germline. Trimming left V 2 bases short and J 1 base short, with 9 bases between. The CDR3 length is 15 residues. The CDR3 DNA is TGTGCCAGCAGTGAAACGGGTGGGTCCTACAATGAGCAGTTCTTC. This gives the protein CASSETGGSYNEQFF.

The V gene is TRBV5-5, the J gene TRBJ1-2; TRBD1 agrees at 9 bases. The CDR3 sequence is 17 residues long. V lost 4 bases, J lost 8 bases, and 18 bases stayed unmatched. Germline CDR1 SGHKS, CDR2 YYEKEE (reference sequence). CDR3 residues: CASSAGGTGRRLGGYTF. CDR3 bases: TGTGCCAGCAGCGCGGGTGGGACAGGGCGCCGCCTGGGAGGCTACACCTTC.

The V gene is TRBV28, the J gene TRBJ2-6; D is ambiguous. The germline V gene encodes CDR1 MDHEN and CDR2 SYDVKM. The V end was cut by 6 bases, the J end by 5 bases, with 17 bases between. This CDR3 comprises 16 residues. The CDR3: CASSSPGLVRANVLTF. The CDR3 nucleotides are TGTGCCAGCAGCTCCCCTGGCCTAGTCAGGGCCAACGTCCTGACTTTC.

The V gene is TRBV5-6, the J gene TRBJ2-5, with D unresolved. The CDR3 loop spans 15 amino acids. Germline V gives CDR1 SGHDT, CDR2 YYEEEE. Between the trimmed V and J ends, which lost 0 bases and 1 base, there was a span of 10 bases. CDR3 sequence: CASSLGTPAQETQYF. DNA of the CDR3: TGTGCCAGCAGCTTGGGTACTCCAGCCCAAGAGACCCAGTACTTC.

To note about this clone: Germline and junction disagree at one end, which may indicate a read error. V gene TRBV5-1 combines with J gene TRBJ2-3; 8 bases align to TRBD2. Germline V gene lookup returns CDR1 SGHRS and CDR2 YFSETQ. This CDR3 has 14 amino acids. The CDR3 spells CASSLGGGSDTRYF. The CDR3, as DNA: TGCGCCAGCTCCTTGGGCGGGGGGTCGGATACGCGGTATTTT.

This clone was recorded only once. The chain is built from TRBV15 and TRBJ1-2; D is uncertain. V was shortened by 0 bases and J by 2 bases, with 10 bases between the two germline ends. Germline CDR1 LNHNV, CDR2 YYDKDF (reference sequence). The length of the CDR3 is 15 residues. The CDR3 coding sequence is TGTGCCACCAGCAGAGATGCCATACCCAACTATGGCTACACCTTC. Translating gives CATSRDAIPNYGYTF.

The chain recombines TRBV19 with TRBJ1-1; 8 bases match TRBD1. CDR3 length equals 16 residues. The V gene's germline CDR1 is LNHDA and CDR2 SQIVND (reference sequence). J lost 4 bases, V lost 0 bases, and 7 bases had no gene match. CDR3: CASSIDPDRAGTEAFF. The CDR3 DNA reads as TGTGCCAGTAGTATAGATCCGGACAGGGCGGGCACTGAAGCTTTCTTT.

The chain couples TRBV5-1 to TRBJ2-7, with D uncertain. Deletions cut 5 bases from V and 6 bases from J, with 9 bases between. The CDR3 runs to 11 residues. The germline CDR1 and CDR2 sequences are SGHRS and YFSETQ. The DNA of the CDR3 is TGCGCCAGCAGTAAGACGATCGAGCAGTACTTC. Its protein product is CASSKTIEQYF.

The V call is TRBV27, the J call TRBJ2-7; 7 bases align to TRBD1. Germline V CDR1 and CDR2: MNHEY, SMNVEV (reference sequence). J gave up 1 base and V 5 bases, and 5 bases lay outside the gene matches. The CDR3 contains 14 residues. DNA for the CDR3: TGTGCCAGCAGTCCCGGGACAGTTTCCTACGAGCAGTACTTC. This codes for CASSPGTVSYEQYF.

This clone was observed a few times. The genes are TRBV7-2 and TRBJ1-1; D gene ambiguous. CDR1 and CDR2 (germline): SGHTA, FQGNSA. V dropped 5 bases and J dropped 1 base, with 11 bases sitting between them. The CDR3 extends over 14 amino acids. The CDR3 sequence is CASSPLSGNTEAFF. The CDR3 DNA reads TGTGCCAGCAGCCCACTTTCGGGGAACACTGAAGCTTTCTTT.

The chain is built from TRBV6-5 and TRBJ1-2; TRBD1 aligns across 9 bases. V lost 4 bases, J lost 8 bases, and 11 bases stayed unmatched. From germline, CDR1 is MNHEY and CDR2 SVGAGI. The CDR3 extends over 15 amino acids. CDR3 nucleotide sequence: TGTGCCAGCAGTTCCTATACGGGACAGGGCGGCGGCTACACCTTC. Translating gives CASSSYTGQGGGYTF.

This chain connects TRBV5-1 to TRBJ1-3, with unresolved D. V was clipped by 0 bases and J by 2 bases, with 6 bases between them. The CDR3 has 14 residues. The V gene's germline CDR1 is SGHRS and CDR2 YFSETQ. CDR3 sequence: CASSLAGTGNTIYF. The CDR3 DNA follows: TGCGCCAGCAGCTTGGCTGGTACTGGAAACACCATATATTTT.

The rearrangement uses TRBV9 and TRBJ1-1; D ambiguous. CDR1 SGDLS and CDR2 YYNGEE come from the germline V gene. Trimming took off 3 bases at V and 3 bases at J, with 18 bases between the two ends. This CDR3 region has 16 residues. CDR3: CASSAEPFSQHTEAFF. CDR3 bases: TGTGCCAGCAGCGCCGAACCCTTCTCCCAGCACACTGAAGCTTTCTTT.

The chain recombines TRBV12-2 with TRBJ2-7; the table's D gene call, TRBD1, was not cross checked with the DNA. TRBV12-2 counts as a pseudogene. CDR3 length: 16 amino acids. The CDR3 sequence: CASRLDRDSSDYEQYF. The CDR3 DNA reads TGTGCAAGTCGCTTAGACCGGGACAGTTCCGACTACGAGCAGTACTTC.

The chain combines TRBV25-1 with TRBJ2-6, with D perhaps matching TRBD1 (7 bases). Germline loops: CDR1 MGHDK, CDR2 SYGVNS. V shed 7 bases and J shed 4 bases, with 14 bases lying between them. This CDR3 contains 15 residues. In DNA, the CDR3 is TGTGCCAGCACCCAGGGGGGCGAAGGGGCCAACGTCCTGACTTTC. It is translated as CASTQGGEGANVLTF.